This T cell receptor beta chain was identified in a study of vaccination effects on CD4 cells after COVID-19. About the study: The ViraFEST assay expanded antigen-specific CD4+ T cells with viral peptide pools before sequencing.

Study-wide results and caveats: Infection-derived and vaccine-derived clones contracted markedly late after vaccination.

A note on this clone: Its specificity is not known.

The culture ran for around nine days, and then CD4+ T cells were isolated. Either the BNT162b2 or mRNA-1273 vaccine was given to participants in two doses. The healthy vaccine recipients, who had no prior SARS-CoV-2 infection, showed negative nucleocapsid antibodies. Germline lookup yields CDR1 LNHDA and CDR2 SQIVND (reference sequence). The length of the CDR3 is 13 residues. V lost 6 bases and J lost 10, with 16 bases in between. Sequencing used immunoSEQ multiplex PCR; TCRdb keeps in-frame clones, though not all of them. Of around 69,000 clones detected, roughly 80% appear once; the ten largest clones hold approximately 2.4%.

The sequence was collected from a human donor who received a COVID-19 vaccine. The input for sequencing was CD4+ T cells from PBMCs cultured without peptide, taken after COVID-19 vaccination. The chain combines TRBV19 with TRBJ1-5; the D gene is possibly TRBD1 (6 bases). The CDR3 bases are TGTGCCAGTAGCAAACAGGGATCCGAACCCCAGCATTTT. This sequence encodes CASSKQGSEPQHF.